The 10 T cell receptor beta chains reported below all come from one sample, sequenced in a study of blood T cell repertoires in COVID-19. Clones were sequenced by immunoSEQ multiplex PCR, and TCRdb holds only the in-frame ones, with some missing. The sample has about 58,000 clones; about 89% are singletons. Sequencing was carried out using peripheral blood. Receptor source: a woman aged 55 to 70 with active COVID-19.

J is TRBJ1-6 and V is TRBV9; 7 bases fit TRBD1. Germline lookup yields CDR1 SGDLS and CDR2 YYNGEE. The CDR3 loop spans 14 amino acids. The V segment lost 0 bases and the J segment 8 bases; nucleotides outside the gene matches: 2. This CDR3 reads CASSVAGGHSPLHF. The DNA of the CDR3 is TGTGCCAGCAGCGTAGCAGGGGGACATTCACCCCTCCACTTT.

The genes are TRBV7-2 and TRBJ1-5, with no clear D. CDR3 length: 15 amino acids. Germline loops: CDR1 SGHTA, CDR2 FQGNSA. Trimming shortened V by 1 base and J by 1 base, and 8 bases separated the two germline ends. CDR3 protein: CASSLVAESNQPQHF. CDR3 DNA sequence: TGTGCCAGCAGCTTAGTAGCCGAGAGCAATCAGCCCCAGCATTTT.

The V and J genes are TRBV7-7 and TRBJ2-7; D is possibly TRBD1 (5 bases). This CDR3 has 13 amino acids. Germline CDR1 SSHAT, CDR2 FNYEAQ (reference sequence). The V gene lost 5 bases and the J gene lost 6 bases, with 14 bases spanning the gap. The CDR3 nucleotides are TGTGCCAGCAGCCCCCAGGGTTTCGGCGAGCAGTACTTC. It encodes CASSPQGFGEQYF.

The chain couples TRBV6-2 or TRBV6-3 to TRBJ2-5, with D perhaps matching TRBD2 (5 bases). The CDR3 has 15 residues. The V end lost 2 bases, the J end lost 4 bases, and 14 bases lay between the germline ends. Germline lookup yields CDR1 MNHEY and CDR2 SVGEGT. The CDR3 DNA follows: TGTGCCAGCAGTTACCGGACCTCTGGAGGAGAGACCCAGTACTTC. Its protein is CASSYRTSGGETQYF.

The chain recombines TRBV19 with TRBJ2-2; perhaps TRBD1 as D (6 bases). This CDR3 is 15 amino acids long. The ends were cut back, 5 bases at V and 7 bases at J, with 17 bases in the middle. Per germline, CDR1 LNHDA and CDR2 SQIVND (reference sequence). Here the CDR3 reads CASSLTTGWVGELFF. CDR3 bases: TGTGCCAGTAGTCTTACAACAGGGTGGGTCGGGGAGCTGTTTTTT.

In DNA, the CDR3 is TGTGCCAGCAAGGGAGGGAGGGAGAGTGAAAAACTGTTTTTT. This translates into CASKGGRESEKLFF. The rearrangement links TRBV2 to TRBJ1-4; no reliable D call. CDR1 SNHLY and CDR2 FYNNEI come from the germline V gene. The CDR3 loop spans 14 amino acids. V was cut by 7 bases and J by 7 bases, with 16 bases left in between.

The chain couples TRBV19 to TRBJ1-1, with D unclear. The CDR3 is 15 amino acids. Trimming took off 5 bases at V and 6 bases at J, with 19 bases between the two ends. CDR1 is LNHDA, CDR2 SQIVND, per germline (reference sequence). CDR3 region: CASSFLAAGMAEAFF. CDR3 in DNA: TGTGCCAGTAGTTTTCTGGCCGCCGGGATGGCTGAAGCTTTCTTT.

CDR3: CASSSGRSVQPQHF. CDR3 nucleotides: TGTGCCAGCAGTTCAGGTCGTTCGGTCCAGCCCCAGCATTTT. The chain recombines TRBV6-5 with TRBJ1-5, with no clear D. V dropped 4 bases and J dropped 7 bases, with 14 bases sitting between them. Germline values: CDR1 MNHEY, CDR2 SVGAGI. CDR3 size: 14 residues.

J is TRBJ2-4 and V is TRBV3-1 (or the pseudogene TRBV3-2); TRBD2 agrees at 15 bases. This CDR3 has 20 residues. Germline CDR1 is LGHDT and CDR2 is YNNKEL (reference sequence). Losses at the gene ends were 4 bases for V and 0 bases for J; bases not matched to a gene: 10. The CDR3 DNA sequence: TGTGCCAGCAGCCGCGGACTAGCGGGGGGGCCGGGCGCAGCCAAAAACATTCAGTACTTC. This codes for CASSRGLAGGPGAAKNIQYF.

This chain's CDR3 is CASSLGSRPEGSGEQYF. The DNA for the CDR3 is TGTGCCAGCAGCTTAGGGTCAAGGCCCGAGGGATCGGGAGAGCAGTACTTC. The rearrangement joins TRBV7-6 to TRBJ2-7; tentatively, D is TRBD2 (5 bases). CDR3 length equals 17 residues. The germline gives CDR1 SGHVS, CDR2 FNYEAQ. The germline V and J ends were trimmed by 1 base and 7 bases, with 23 bases remaining between them.